Included here is one T cell receptor beta chain sequence, with context. The data stem from a study of control samples from healthy donors and cancer patients. This CDR3 spans 14 amino acids. Germline trimming cut 5 bases from V and 5 bases from J; bases unmatched to any gene: 7. CDR1 MDHEN and CDR2 SYDVKM come from the germline V gene. Assay: immunoSEQ multiplex PCR; the TCRdb copy retains only in-frame clones and omits some. The table lists about 180,000 clones, around 90% of them singletons, with over 1.1% in the top ten. Sequencing was carried out using blood. This TCR was sampled from a woman aged 45-60 years in good health. This chain connects TRBV28 to TRBJ1-1; 8 positions match TRBD1. CDR3 sequence (DNA): TGTGCCAGCAGTGGGACAGGCCGAGGGACTGAAGCTTTCTTT. It encodes CASSGTGRGTEAFF.